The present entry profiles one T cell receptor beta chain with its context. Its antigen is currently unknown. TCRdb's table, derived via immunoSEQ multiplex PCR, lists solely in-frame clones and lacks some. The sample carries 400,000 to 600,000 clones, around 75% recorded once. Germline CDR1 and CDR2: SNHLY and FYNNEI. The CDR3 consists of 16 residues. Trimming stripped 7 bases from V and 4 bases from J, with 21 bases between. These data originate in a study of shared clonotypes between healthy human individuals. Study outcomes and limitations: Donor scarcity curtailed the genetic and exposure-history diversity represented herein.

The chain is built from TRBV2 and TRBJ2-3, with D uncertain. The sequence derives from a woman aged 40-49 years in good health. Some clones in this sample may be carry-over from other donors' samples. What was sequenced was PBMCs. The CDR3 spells CASTMSGIFGADTQYF. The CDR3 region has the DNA TGTGCCAGCACAATGTCCGGAATTTTTGGGGCAGATACGCAGTATTTT.